Detailed here is one T cell receptor (beta chain). The record originates from a study of CD8 T cells in Susac syndrome. CD8+ and CD4+ T cells from blood underwent TCR beta sequencing, which was carried out in a high-throughput format. The RNA input was roughly 0.5 to 1 ug, and it was reverse transcribed with random hexamers. TCR beta CDR3 was amplified by immunoSEQ covering 54 Vbeta and 13 Jbeta. From the immunoSEQ multiplex PCR reads, TCRdb called clonotypes with MiXCR, one entry per CDR3 protein. There are around 120,000 distinct CDR3 sequences in the sample; just under 95% occur only once, and about 0.09% lies in the top ten. Unmatched junction bases numbered 10, after V lost 4 bases and J lost 6 bases. CDR3 length: 15 residues. The germline CDR1 and CDR2 sequences are LGHNA and YNFKEQ.

This TCR was sampled from a human donor with multiple sclerosis. The J gene is TRBJ2-3, the V gene TRBV4-2; 7 bases agree with TRBD2. Sequenced input: CD4+ T cells from PBMCs. CDR3 loop: CASSPLGVGGDTQYF. The DNA for the CDR3 is TGTGCCAGCAGCCCTCTAGGGGTGGGGGGGGATACGCAGTATTTT.